Shown below are 29 T cell receptor beta chains from a single sample sequenced in a study of T cell responses to AZD1222 COVID-19 vaccine. Assay: immunoSEQ multiplex PCR; the TCRdb copy retains only in-frame clones and omits some. The data contain tens of thousands of clones, approximately 90% of them singletons. This material consisted of peripheral blood, taken on day 0 of AZD1222 vaccination. The source is an adult in good health.

As DNA, the CDR3 is TGTGCCAGCAGACCAGGGAGGGGCGGTGCAACTAATGAAAAACTGTTTTTT. Protein product: CASRPGRGGATNEKLFF. The rearrangement uses TRBV5-4 and TRBJ1-4, with D tentatively TRBD1 (5 bases). CDR3 size: 17 residues. V lost 5 bases, J lost 0 bases, and 17 bases lay in between. Germline-derived CDR1 and CDR2 are SGHNT and YYREEE (reference sequence).

The J gene is TRBJ1-2, the V gene TRBV9; tentatively, D is TRBD1 (6 bases). Germline CDR1 SGDLS, CDR2 YYNGEE. Between the trimmed V and J ends, which lost 0 bases and 8 bases, there was a span of 23 bases. This CDR3 is 17 amino acids long. The CDR3 protein is CASSVEAGVFHSGGYTF. CDR3 DNA: TGTGCCAGCAGCGTAGAGGCAGGGGTCTTTCATTCTGGCGGCTACACCTTC.

The chain uses TRBV19 and TRBJ1-5; D ambiguous. The CDR3 contains 15 residues. Germline assignment: CDR1 LNHDA and CDR2 SQIVND (reference sequence). V was pared by 3 bases and J by 6 bases, with 15 bases between. In nucleotides, the CDR3 is TGTGCCAGTAGTATCCCCCCAAGTTTAGGTCAGCCCCAGCATTTT. Residues: CASSIPPSLGQPQHF.

The chain employs TRBV6-2 or TRBV6-3 and TRBJ1-2, with TRBD1 identical over 7 bases. V lost 6 bases and J lost 5; bases outside the gene matches: 9. The CDR3 spans 14 residues. Germline V gives CDR1 MNHEY, CDR2 SVGEGT. The CDR3 spells CASSWDREYYGYTF. For the CDR3, the DNA is TGTGCCAGCAGCTGGGACAGAGAATATTATGGCTACACCTTC.

The chain joins TRBV20-1 to TRBJ1-5, with TRBD1 matching over 7 bases. Trimming at V came to 3 bases and at J to 3 bases, leaving 11 bases not matched to a gene. Germline V CDR1 and CDR2: DFQATT, SNEGSKA (reference sequence). The CDR3 sequence is 16 residues long. CDR3 DNA: TGCAGTGCTAGTATTCAGGGACAGACGATCAATCAGCCCCAGCATTTT. Protein: CSASIQGQTINQPQHF.

This clone was seen a handful of times. This chain uses TRBV7-9 with TRBJ2-2, with TRBD2 as a possible D gene (7 bases). Germline lookup yields CDR1 SEHNR and CDR2 FQNEAQ (reference sequence). V dropped 4 bases and J dropped 5 bases, with 14 bases sitting between them. CDR3 length: 15 residues. The CDR3 DNA sequence: TGTGCCAGCAGCTCGGGGGGCTCCCTTACCGGGGAGCTGTTTTTT. As protein: CASSSGGSLTGELFF.

The rearrangement joins TRBV28 to TRBJ2-2; 11 bases align to TRBD1. In germline, CDR1 is MDHEN, CDR2 SYDVKM. Losses at the gene ends were 5 bases for V and 3 bases for J; bases not matched to a gene: 8. The CDR3 loop spans 17 amino acids. CDR3 bases: TGTGCCAGCAGTCCATTGGACAGGGGGCATCACACCGGGGAGCTGTTTTTT. Translated: CASSPLDRGHHTGELFF.

The chain links TRBV5-8 to TRBJ2-5; TRBD2 matches at 14 bases. Germline trimming cut 3 bases from V and 7 bases from J; bases unmatched to any gene: 20. This CDR3 has 20 residues. In germline, CDR1 is SGHTS, CDR2 YDEGEE. This CDR3 reads CASSSPRLAGGPRTFVTQYF. Here the CDR3 DNA reads TGTGCCAGCAGCTCGCCCCGACTAGCGGGGGGGCCTAGAACCTTTGTGACCCAGTACTTC.

The V and J genes are TRBV18 and TRBJ1-2, with D uncertain. The CDR3 runs to 14 residues. V was cut by 4 bases and J by 2 bases, with 11 bases left in between. Germline V gene sequence: CDR1 KGHSH, CDR2 LQKENI. CDR3 DNA: TGTGCCAGCTCACGCATTCGGGGAAACTATGGCTACACCTTC. It is translated as CASSRIRGNYGYTF.

V gene TRBV4-1 combines with J gene TRBJ1-4; 8 bases agree with TRBD1. The germline CDR1 and CDR2 sequences are MGHRA and YSYEKL. J lost 7 bases, V lost 0 bases, and 7 bases had no gene match. The CDR3 is 16 amino acids. CDR3 nucleotides: TGCGCCAGCAGCCAAGAATCGGACAGGGTCATTGAAAAACTGTTTTTT. It is translated as CASSQESDRVIEKLFF.

The V gene is TRBV21-1, the J gene TRBJ1-5; the table's TRBD1 call for D was not verified on the DNA. TRBV21-1 is listed as a pseudogene. The CDR3 has 19 residues. For the CDR3, the DNA is TGTGCCAGCAGCAAAGCCCTAGGCGCCCTCTCAGGGGGCAATCAGCCCCAGCATTTT. Its protein product is CASSKALGALSGGNQPQHF.

The V call is TRBV7-9, the J call TRBJ1-2; 8 bases are a match to TRBD1. The CDR3 length is 14 residues. Germline trimming cut 5 bases from V and 3 bases from J; bases unmatched to any gene: 5. Germline CDR1 and CDR2: SEHNR and FQNEAQ (reference sequence). DNA for the CDR3: TGTGCCAGCAGCCTGACAGGGGACTACTATGGCTACACCTTC. This translates into CASSLTGDYYGYTF.

J is TRBJ2-7 and V is TRBV3-1 (or the pseudogene TRBV3-2), with D maybe TRBD1 (5 bases). This CDR3 contains 13 residues. V was pared by 4 bases and J by 3 bases, with 10 bases between. Per the germline V gene, CDR1 is LGHDT and CDR2 is YNNKEL (reference sequence). This CDR3 reads CASSLDSHYEQYF. CDR3 coding DNA: TGTGCCAGCAGCCTAGACAGTCACTACGAGCAGTACTTC.

In its sample, this clone was seen a few times. The V and J genes are TRBV3-1 (or the pseudogene TRBV3-2) and TRBJ2-3; TRBD1 matches 8 bases. Germline trimming cut 5 bases from V and 8 bases from J; bases unmatched to any gene: 3. The CDR3 runs 12 residues. Germline V gene lookup returns CDR1 LGHDT and CDR2 YNNKEL (reference sequence). Here the CDR3 DNA reads TGTGCCAGCAGCAACGACAGGGGTACGCAGTATTTT. Protein sequence: CASSNDRGTQYF.

The rearrangement links TRBV15 to TRBJ1-5; possible D gene TRBD1, 5 bases. The CDR3 totals 16 residues. V was cut by 2 bases and J by 0 bases, with 11 bases left in between. CDR1 LNHNV and CDR2 YYDKDF come from the germline V gene (reference sequence). The CDR3, as DNA: TGTGCCACCAGCAGACCGGGACGGAATAGCAATCAGCCCCAGCATTTT. Its translation: CATSRPGRNSNQPQHF. Complete variable domain (other parts from reference TRBV15 and TRBJ1-5): DAMVIQNPRYQVTQFGKPVTLSCSQTLNHNVMYWYQQKSSQAPKLLFHYYDKDFNNEADTPDNFQSRRPNTSFCFLDIRSPGLGDTAMYLCATSRPGRNSNQPQHFGDGTRLSIL.

This clone has just one count. V usage is TRBV30 and J usage is TRBJ1-6; weak D call: TRBD1 (5 bases). The CDR3 loop spans 13 amino acids. CDR1 and CDR2 (germline): GTSNPN, SVGIG (reference sequence). V was trimmed by 4 bases and J by 9 bases, leaving 13 bases between them. As DNA, the CDR3 is TGTGCCTGGACCCGACAGAGGCCTTCACCCCTCCACTTT. Encoded protein: CAWTRQRPSPLHF.

This sequence joins TRBV7-8 and TRBJ1-2; D gene uncertain. Per germline, CDR1 SGHVS and CDR2 FQNEAQ. The CDR3 is 13 amino acids. V gave up 4 bases and J gave up 2 bases, with 8 bases separating them. The CDR3 spells CASSSNPNYGYTF. The CDR3 DNA is TGTGCCAGCAGCTCAAATCCCAACTATGGCTACACCTTC.

The rearrangement joins TRBV5-1 to TRBJ1-6, with unresolved D. Looked up from germline, CDR1 is SGHRS and CDR2 is YFSETQ. V lost 7 bases and J lost 10, with 21 bases in between. This CDR3 is built from 15 residues. DNA for the CDR3: TGCGCCAGCTCCGTCGACGGCCTAGTAAGATCACCCCTCCACTTT. The encoded protein is CASSVDGLVRSPLHF.

The chain joins TRBV18 to TRBJ1-3, with unresolved D. Germline lookup yields CDR1 KGHSH and CDR2 LQKENI. Trimming left V 5 bases short and J 0 bases short, with 11 bases between. The CDR3 contains 15 residues. Written as DNA, the CDR3 is TGTGCCAGCTCAGACTGGGCAGACTCTGGAAACACCATATATTTT. The encoded protein is CASSDWADSGNTIYF. Full variable domain (outside the CDR3, taken from reference TRBV18 and TRBJ1-3): NAGVMQNPRHLVRRRGQEARLRCSPMKGHSHVYWYRQLPEEGLKFMVYLQKENIIDESGMPKERFSAEFPKEGPSILRIQQVVRGDSAAYFCASSDWADSGNTIYFGEGSWLTVV.

The chain has TRBV7-2 and TRBJ1-5, with D maybe TRBD1 (5 bases). The length of the CDR3 is 15 residues. Trimming left V 2 bases short and J 0 bases short, with 8 bases between. Germline values: CDR1 SGHTA, CDR2 FQGNSA. Written as DNA, the CDR3 is TGTGCCAGCAGCTTACTAGGGACTAGCAATCAGCCCCAGCATTTT. Residues: CASSLLGTSNQPQHF.

The chain recombines TRBV30 with TRBJ1-1; 11 bases map to TRBD1. The V segment lost 5 bases and the J segment 4 bases; nucleotides outside the gene matches: 0. The CDR3 has 12 amino acids. CDR1 and CDR2 from the germline V gene are GTSNPN and SVGIG (reference sequence). The CDR3 DNA is TGTGCCTGGGGGACAGGGGGCACTGAAGCTTTCTTT. It codes for CAWGTGGTEAFF.

The sample holds one count of this clone. The V call is TRBV18, the J call TRBJ1-1, with D possibly being TRBD1 (6 bases). The CDR3 is 16 residues long. From germline, CDR1 is KGHSH and CDR2 LQKENI. Trimming took off 2 bases at V and 5 bases at J, with 18 bases between the two ends. The CDR3 sequence is CASSPTLTQGMTEAFF. CDR3 bases: TGTGCCAGCTCACCAACGTTAACACAGGGTATGACTGAAGCTTTCTTT.

The chain uses TRBV14 and TRBJ2-4; D remains ambiguous. The length of the CDR3 is 15 residues. Germline-derived CDR1 and CDR2 are SGHDN and FVKESK. With 1 base removed from V and 1 base from J, the gap between germline ends came to 8 bases. The CDR3 spells CASSQVRGAKNIQYF. The CDR3 nucleotides are TGTGCCAGCAGCCAAGTGCGTGGGGCCAAAAACATTCAGTACTTC.

V usage is TRBV10-3 and J usage is TRBJ2-2; 11 positions match TRBD2. The CDR3 spans 17 residues. The trim removed 2 bases at V and 4 bases at J, leaving 6 bases unmatched. Germline values: CDR1 ENHRY, CDR2 SYGVKD. The CDR3 spells CAISEIAGGPITGELFF. The CDR3 DNA is TGTGCCATCAGTGAGATAGCGGGGGGGCCGATCACCGGGGAGCTGTTTTTT.

The chain joins TRBV27 to TRBJ1-2, with 8 bases identical to TRBD1. The CDR3 runs to 15 residues. The ends lost 5 bases at V and 4 bases at J; junction bases unmatched: 9. CDR1 MNHEY and CDR2 SMNVEV come from the germline V gene (reference sequence). DNA for the CDR3: TGTGCCAGCAGTCCCCGGGACAGGCCTATCTATGGCTACACCTTC. Encoded protein: CASSPRDRPIYGYTF.

The rearrangement joins TRBV14 to TRBJ1-4, with a weak D call TRBD1 (6 bases). Germline V gene sequence: CDR1 SGHDN, CDR2 FVKESK. There are 14 residues in the CDR3. Trimming removed 4 bases at V and 6 bases at J, with 12 bases between. Here the CDR3 DNA reads TGTGCCAGCAGCCCCTGGGGGGCTGATGAAAAACTGTTTTTT. Translated: CASSPWGADEKLFF.

This clone was seen only once. V gene TRBV19 combines with J gene TRBJ1-5; 8 nucleotides agree with TRBD1. Germline V gene sequence: CDR1 LNHDA, CDR2 SQIVND (reference sequence). This CDR3 region has 13 residues. The ends lost 7 bases at V and 2 bases at J; junction bases unmatched: 1. CDR3 sequence (DNA): TGTGCCAGTAAACAGGGGGGCAATCAGCCCCAGCATTTT. Protein product: CASKQGGNQPQHF.

This chain links TRBV11-2 with TRBJ1-1; D is ambiguous. Between the trimmed V and J ends, which lost 3 bases and 5 bases, there was a span of 22 bases. The CDR3 sequence is 17 residues long. Germline CDR1 is SGHAT and CDR2 is FQNNGV. CDR3 protein: CASSFSRLVHSSTEAFF. The CDR3 DNA reads TGTGCCAGCAGCTTTAGCCGCCTGGTACACTCATCGACTGAAGCTTTCTTT.

This sequence joins TRBV3-1 (or the pseudogene TRBV3-2) and TRBJ1-1; 8 positions match TRBD1. Losses at the gene ends were 2 bases for V and 4 bases for J; bases not matched to a gene: 3. The CDR3 contains 14 residues. Germline V gives CDR1 LGHDT, CDR2 YNNKEL (reference sequence). In DNA, the CDR3 is TGTGCCAGCAGCCAACAGGGGGCGGGCACTGAAGCTTTCTTT. It translates to CASSQQGAGTEAFF.